This T cell receptor (beta chain) was sequenced during a study of blood T cell repertoires in COVID-19 (dated by TCRdb to 2018 to 2020). Concerning the study at large: The collaborator samples originated in the United States, Italy and Spain and spanned the acute and convalescent phases of COVID-19. The prospective study material was composed of cDNA or gDNA derived from T cells, B-cell-depleted T cells, or PBMCs. The dataset comprised deeply sampled blood TCRbeta repertoires from subjects exposed to, actively infected with, or recovered from COVID-19. A freely available public database, intended as a resource for researchers studying the immune response to SARS-CoV-2, is where the repertoires were released. Samples came from the ongoing ImmuneRACE study (first 160 participants) plus 1,254 subjects from 6 global collaborators. Nearly every sample came with metadata listing a de-identified subject ID, COVID-19 status, age in years and sex. Where HLA class I and class II types were available, the types were taken from metadata supplied by the sample provider, not from assay-based typing.

TCRbeta CDR3 regions were amplified from genomic DNA by means of the immunoSEQ Assay, a bias-controlled multiplex PCR. The paper's processing steps were these. The number of nucleated cells in each sample was estimated by amplification of reference gene primers within the assay. To quantify the absolute abundance of each unique TCRbeta CDR3 rearrangement, sequence reads were collapsed and filtered. For each sample, productive Simpson clonality was calculated by taking the square root of Simpson's diversity index across productive rearrangements. TCRdb took this table from immuneACCESS and kept in-frame rearrangements with V and J called. Such tables lack part of the clones; where checked against another copy, unresolved V genes explain under half of the gap, and the rest is unexplained. That table furnishes V, J and clone size, whereas the DNA furnished D and trimming. The sample includes around 180,000 clones, with roughly 81% observed a single time. The ten top clones hold over 9.5% of the sample.

One collaborating source in Seattle enrolled patients during active infection and followed them longitudinally through the course of disease. Each collaborating institution followed its own protocols to collect whole blood in K2EDTA tubes. For TCRbeta analysis, collaborator samples were shipped as frozen whole blood, as isolated PBMCs, or as DNA extracted from either sample type. The study at large found these results: How much clinical and demographic metadata was included differed by source and by participant, and the metadata was provided uncurated.

Relative to germline, V is 6 bases shorter and J is 4 bases shorter, with 12 bases between their ends. CDR1 and CDR2, per the germline V gene (reference sequence), are LNHDA and SQIVND. From the cysteine up to the phenylalanine, the CDR3 has a length of 13 residues. The entry retains the CDR3 DNA only, 39 bases that are in frame from base 1. Notes on this clone: The antigen it binds to is not known. No much larger clone is present one base from it, and per-base qualities are unavailable.

Material: peripheral blood. This clonotype was sampled from an elderly woman with COVID-19, enrolled during active disease. The chain is made from TRBV19 and TRBJ1-2, with the D segment identity uncertain. The DNA sequence reads TGTGCCAGTAGGAGAGACAATCTCTATGGCTACACCTTC. Translated, it gives CASRRDNLYGYTF.